Below, one T cell receptor beta chain is given with its context. The antigen is unknown. Donors were ostensibly healthy at sampling, although undocumented immune exposures were probable. The data originate from a study of cytomegalovirus exposure and HLA in healthy donors. Vbeta (60) and Jbeta (13) primers were used in the PCR. Method: immunoSEQ multiplex PCR; TCRdb's copy keeps in-frame clones and lacks some. The sample consists of under 200,000 clones, around 80% of them appearing once. Whole-study findings and limits: As a later analysis revealed, most CMV-associated TCR beta chains appeared HLA-restricted. Sequencing depth roughly uniform across donors was assumed in presence/absence analyses.

This CDR3 region has 14 residues. The ends were cut back, 5 bases at V and 7 bases at J, with 15 bases in the middle. Germline assignment: CDR1 LNHNV and CDR2 YYDKDF (reference sequence). The chain is built from TRBV15 and TRBJ1-5, with a possible D match to TRBD1 (6 bases). This clonotype originated in a man aged 18 to 30 in good health and CMV-seronegative. Sequenced: PBMCs. The CDR3 sequence is CATSGRGAMQPQHF. The CDR3 DNA sequence: TGTGCCACCAGCGGACGGGGGGCCATGCAGCCCCAGCATTTT.